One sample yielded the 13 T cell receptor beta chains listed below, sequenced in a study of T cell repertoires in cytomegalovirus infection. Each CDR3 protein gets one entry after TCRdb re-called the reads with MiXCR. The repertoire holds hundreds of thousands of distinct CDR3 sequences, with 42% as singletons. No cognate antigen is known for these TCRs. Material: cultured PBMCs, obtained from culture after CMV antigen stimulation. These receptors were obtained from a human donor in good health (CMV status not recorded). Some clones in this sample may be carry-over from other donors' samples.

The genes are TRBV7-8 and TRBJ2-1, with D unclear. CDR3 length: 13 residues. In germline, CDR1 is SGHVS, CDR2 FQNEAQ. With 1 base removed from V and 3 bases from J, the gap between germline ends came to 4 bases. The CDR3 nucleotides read TGTGCCAGCAGCTTAGATGACTACAATGAGCAGTTCTTC. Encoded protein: CASSLDDYNEQFF.

CDR3 protein: CASSPRRIGGANYGYTF. CDR3 in DNA: TGTGCCAGCAGCCCACGGCGTATCGGGGGGGCAAACTATGGCTACACCTTC. The chain has TRBV7-8 and TRBJ1-2; possibly TRBD1 for D (6 bases). Germline V gene data show CDR1 as SGHVS and CDR2 as FQNEAQ. The CDR3 is made up of 17 amino acids. V was pared by 5 bases and J by 2 bases, with 21 bases between.

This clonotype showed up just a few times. CDR3 amino acids: CSANHLGLAKNIQYF. The CDR3, as DNA: TGCAGTGCTAACCACTTAGGGCTAGCCAAAAACATTCAGTACTTC. The rearrangement uses TRBV20-1 and TRBJ2-4; D remains unclear. This CDR3 has 15 amino acids. V was trimmed by 4 bases and J by 0 bases, leaving 13 bases between them. Germline V CDR1 and CDR2: DFQATT, SNEGSKA (reference sequence).

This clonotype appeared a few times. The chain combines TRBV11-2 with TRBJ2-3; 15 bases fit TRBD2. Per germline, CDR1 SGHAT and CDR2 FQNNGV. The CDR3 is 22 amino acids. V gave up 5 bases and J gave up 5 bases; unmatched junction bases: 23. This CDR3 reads CASSPRTVTGTSGGFGRDTQYF. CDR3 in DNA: TGTGCCAGCAGCCCTCGGACGGTCACTGGGACTAGCGGGGGGTTTGGGCGAGATACGCAGTATTTT.

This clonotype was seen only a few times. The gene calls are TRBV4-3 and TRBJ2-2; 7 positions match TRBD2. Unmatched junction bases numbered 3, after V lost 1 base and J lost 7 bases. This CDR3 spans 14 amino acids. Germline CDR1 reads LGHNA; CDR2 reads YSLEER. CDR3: CASSQASGGGELFF. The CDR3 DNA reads TGCGCCAGCAGCCAAGCGTCGGGGGGCGGGGAGCTGTTTTTT.

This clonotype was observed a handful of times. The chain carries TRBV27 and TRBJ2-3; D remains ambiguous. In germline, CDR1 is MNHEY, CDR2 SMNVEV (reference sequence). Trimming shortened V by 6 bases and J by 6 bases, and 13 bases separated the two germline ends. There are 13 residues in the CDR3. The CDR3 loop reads CASSPGPLDTQYF. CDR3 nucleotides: TGTGCCAGCAGCCCTGGACCCCTGGATACGCAGTATTTT.

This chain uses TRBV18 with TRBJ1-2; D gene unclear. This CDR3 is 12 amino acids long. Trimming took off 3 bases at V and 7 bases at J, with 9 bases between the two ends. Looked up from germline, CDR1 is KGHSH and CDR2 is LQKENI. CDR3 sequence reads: CASSPPAGGYTF. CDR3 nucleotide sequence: TGTGCCAGCTCACCGCCAGCCGGTGGCTACACCTTC.

For the CDR3, the DNA is TGTGCCAGCAGCTTAGATCGCGCCGATCAGGCTTTCTTT. It codes for CASSLDRADQAFF. This rearrangement joins TRBV7-2 to TRBJ1-1; D is undetermined. V shed 1 base and J shed 11 bases, with 14 bases lying between them. This CDR3 spans 13 amino acids. The germline CDR1 and CDR2 sequences are SGHTA and FQGNSA.

This chain's CDR3 is CASSRTGLSTEAFF. For the CDR3, the DNA is TGTGCCAGTAGTCGGACAGGGCTTTCCACTGAAGCTTTCTTT. This chain links TRBV19 with TRBJ1-1, with 8 bases identical to TRBD1. The V gene end was trimmed by 5 bases and the J gene end by 4 bases; junction bases not matched to a gene: 6. The CDR3 extends over 14 amino acids. The germline CDR1 and CDR2 sequences are LNHDA and SQIVND (reference sequence).

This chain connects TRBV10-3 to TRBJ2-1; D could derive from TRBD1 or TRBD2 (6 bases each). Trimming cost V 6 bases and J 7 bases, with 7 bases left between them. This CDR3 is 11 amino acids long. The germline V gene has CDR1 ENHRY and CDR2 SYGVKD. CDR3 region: CAIRGGNEQFF. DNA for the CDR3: TGTGCCATCAGAGGGGGGAATGAGCAGTTCTTC.

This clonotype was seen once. The CDR3 DNA is TGTGCCAGCAGCCGACTATCCGGAGGCACCGGGGAGCTGTTTTTT. Encoded protein: CASSRLSGGTGELFF. This chain links TRBV3-1 with TRBJ2-2; perhaps TRBD2 as D (5 bases). The CDR3 is 15 amino acids. Per the germline V gene, CDR1 is LGHDT and CDR2 is YNNKEL (reference sequence). Between the trimmed V and J ends, which lost 4 bases and 4 bases, there was a span of 13 bases.

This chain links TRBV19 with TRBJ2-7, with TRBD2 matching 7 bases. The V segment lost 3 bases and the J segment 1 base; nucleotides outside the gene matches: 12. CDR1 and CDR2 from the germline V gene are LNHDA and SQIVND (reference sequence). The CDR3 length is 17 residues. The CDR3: CASSISIASGLSYEQYF. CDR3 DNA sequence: TGTGCCAGTAGTATTAGTATCGCTAGCGGCCTTTCCTACGAGCAGTACTTC. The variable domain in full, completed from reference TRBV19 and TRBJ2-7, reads DGGITQSPKYLFRKEGQNVTLSCEQNLNHDAMYWYRQDPGQGLRLIYYSQIVNDFQKGDIAEGYSVSREKKESFPLTVTSAQKNPTAFYLCASSISIASGLSYEQYFGPGTRLTVT.

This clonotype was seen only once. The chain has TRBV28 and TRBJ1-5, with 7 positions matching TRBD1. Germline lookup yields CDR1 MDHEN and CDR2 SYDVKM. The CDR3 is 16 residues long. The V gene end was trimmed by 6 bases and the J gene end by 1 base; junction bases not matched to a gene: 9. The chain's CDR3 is CASRATGVGSNQPQHF. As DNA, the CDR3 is TGTGCCAGCAGGGCCACAGGGGTCGGCAGCAATCAGCCCCAGCATTTT. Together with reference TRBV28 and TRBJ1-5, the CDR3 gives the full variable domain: DVKVTQSSRYLVKRTGEKVFLECVQDMDHENMFWYRQDPGLGLRLIYFSYDVKMKEKGDIPEGYSVSREKKERFSLILESASTNQTSMYLCASRATGVGSNQPQHFGDGTRLSIL.